This TCR beta chain was captured by sequencing in a study of T cells in Graves' hyperthyroidism and ophthalmopathy. Orbital computed tomography and thyroid ultrasound, together with serum TRAb and thyroxine and clinical symptoms, were used for diagnoses. Germline loops: CDR1 SGHTS, CDR2 YDEGEE. The CDR3 sequence is 16 residues long. V lost 0 bases and J lost 2, with 12 bases in between. This clonotype was detected a few times. Its target is not known. RNA transcripts gave rise to amplified TCR beta CDR3 regions. The study used the HTBI primer set for a first-round RT-PCR of the TCR CDR3. TCRdb reanalysed the multiplex PCR reads using MiXCR and keeps one entry per CDR3 protein. This sample has 690,000 or so distinct CDR3 sequences, with 18% found just once. Study conclusions and caveats: For ophthalmopathy, model prediction preceded onset by a median roughly 6.5 months.

The chain combines TRBV5-8 with TRBJ1-5; a weak D match, TRBD1 (5 bases). The source of this sequence is a woman aged 45-60 years with Graves' hyperthyroidism that later progressed to Graves' ophthalmopathy. Sequencing was done on a sample of blood. In nucleotides, the CDR3 is TGTGCCAGCAGCTTGGGGCAGGGCGGGGGCAATCAGCCCCAGCATTTT. Translation: CASSLGQGGGNQPQHF.